The 3 T cell receptor beta chains below come from one sample, sequenced in a study of monozygotic twins with inflammatory bowel disease. No DNA is given; TCRdb re-called the 5' RACE reads and lists each CDR3 protein once. The specimen's table records about 330,000 distinct CDR3 sequences. Sequencing was done on a sample of blood. The origin of the receptors is a human donor with ulcerative colitis or Crohn's disease, or a healthy co-twin of an affected twin (not recorded which).

The rearrangement joins TRBV7-8 to TRBJ2-4. This CDR3 has 17 residues. CDR1 and CDR2 from the germline V gene are SGHVS and FQNEAQ. CDR3 in amino acids: CASSLLEGRAIKNIQYF.

The J gene is TRBJ2-7, the V gene TRBV11-2; TCRdb designates TRBD1, a call that cannot be tested without DNA. The CDR3 length is 15 residues. Germline CDR1 is SGHAT and CDR2 is FQNNGV. Here the CDR3 reads CASSVGPASNYEQYF.

V gene TRBV6-6 combines with J gene TRBJ1-2. Per germline, CDR1 MNHNY and CDR2 SVGAGI (reference sequence). CDR3 length: 13 amino acids. This CDR3 is CASSYQGNYGYTF.